This T cell receptor (beta chain) is drawn from a study of T cell responses to AZD1222 COVID-19 vaccine. Overall study: Combined were second doses at about 4 or about 12 weeks.

The protocol was immunoSEQ multiplex PCR, while the TCRdb copy is restricted to in-frame clones and leaves out a portion. The sample lists about 97,000 clones, more than 70% seen once, with 2.8% in the top ten. General observations from the study: Sampling that yielded the repertoires occurred only after the peak T cell response. Regions 160-218 and 743-854 dominated among vaccine-associated CD4 TCRs spanning spike.

In regard to this clone: Its antigen is unknown.

The germline CDR1 and CDR2 sequences are KGHSH and LQKENI. V was trimmed by 3 bases and J by 8 bases, leaving 7 bases between them. The CDR3 runs to 11 residues. The clonotype was recovered from an adult in good health. V usage is TRBV18 and J usage is TRBJ1-2; D remains unclear. The sequencing used peripheral blood, collected on day 0 of AZD1222 vaccination. The CDR3 here is CASSPQNGYTF. The CDR3 coding sequence is TGTGCCAGCTCACCCCAGAACGGCTACACCTTC.